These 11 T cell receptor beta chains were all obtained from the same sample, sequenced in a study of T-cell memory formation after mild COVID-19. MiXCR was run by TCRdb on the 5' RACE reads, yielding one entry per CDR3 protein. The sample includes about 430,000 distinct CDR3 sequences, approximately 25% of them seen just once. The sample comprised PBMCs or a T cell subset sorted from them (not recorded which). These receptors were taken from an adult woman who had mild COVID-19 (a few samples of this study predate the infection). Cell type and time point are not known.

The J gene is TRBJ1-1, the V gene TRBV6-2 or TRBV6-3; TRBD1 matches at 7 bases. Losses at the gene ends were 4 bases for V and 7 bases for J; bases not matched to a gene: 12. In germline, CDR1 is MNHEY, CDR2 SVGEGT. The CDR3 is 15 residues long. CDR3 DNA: TGTGCCAGCAGTTTGAAGGGGGCCAAGCCCTTTGAAGCTTTCTTT. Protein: CASSLKGAKPFEAFF.

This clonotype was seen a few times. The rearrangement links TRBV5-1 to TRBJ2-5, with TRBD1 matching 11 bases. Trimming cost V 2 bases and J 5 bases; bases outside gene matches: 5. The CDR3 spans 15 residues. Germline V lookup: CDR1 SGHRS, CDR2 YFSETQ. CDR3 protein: CASSLGQGAVETQYF. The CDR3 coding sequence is TGCGCCAGCAGCTTAGGACAGGGGGCAGTCGAGACCCAGTACTTC.

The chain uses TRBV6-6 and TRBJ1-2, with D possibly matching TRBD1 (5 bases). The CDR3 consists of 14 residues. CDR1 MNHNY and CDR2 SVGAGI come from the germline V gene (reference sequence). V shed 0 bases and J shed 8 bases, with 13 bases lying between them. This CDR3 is CASSYSTDPEGYTF. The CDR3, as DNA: TGTGCCAGCAGTTACTCGACAGACCCCGAGGGCTACACCTTC.

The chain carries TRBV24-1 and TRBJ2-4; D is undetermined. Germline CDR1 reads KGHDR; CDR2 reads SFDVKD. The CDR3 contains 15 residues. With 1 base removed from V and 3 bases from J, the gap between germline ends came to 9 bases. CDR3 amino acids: CATSDFRGGKNIQYF. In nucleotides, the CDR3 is TGTGCCACCAGTGATTTCCGCGGCGGCAAAAACATTCAGTACTTC.

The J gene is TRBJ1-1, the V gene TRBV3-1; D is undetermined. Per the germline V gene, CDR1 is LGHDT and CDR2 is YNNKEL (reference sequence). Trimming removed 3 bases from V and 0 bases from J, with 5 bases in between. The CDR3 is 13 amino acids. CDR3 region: CASSQAVNTEAFF. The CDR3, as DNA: TGTGCCAGCAGCCAGGCAGTGAACACTGAAGCTTTCTTT. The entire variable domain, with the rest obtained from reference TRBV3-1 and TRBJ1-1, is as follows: DTAVSQTPKYLVTQMGNDKSIKCEQNLGHDTMYWYKQDSKKFLKIMFSYNNKELIINETVPNRFSPKSPDKAHLNLHINSLELGDSAVYFCASSQAVNTEAFFGQGTRLTVV.

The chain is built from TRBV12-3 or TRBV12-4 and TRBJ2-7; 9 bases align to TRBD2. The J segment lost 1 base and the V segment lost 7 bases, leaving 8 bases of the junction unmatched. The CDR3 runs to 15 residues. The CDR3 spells CASTLAGGASYEQYF. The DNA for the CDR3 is TGTGCCAGCACCCTGGCGGGAGGGGCATCCTACGAGCAGTACTTC.

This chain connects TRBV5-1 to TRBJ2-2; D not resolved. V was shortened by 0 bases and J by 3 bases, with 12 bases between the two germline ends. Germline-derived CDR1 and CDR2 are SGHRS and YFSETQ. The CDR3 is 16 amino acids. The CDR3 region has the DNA TGCGCCAGCAGCTTGGGGGATCTAGTGTACACCGGGGAGCTGTTTTTT. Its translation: CASSLGDLVYTGELFF.

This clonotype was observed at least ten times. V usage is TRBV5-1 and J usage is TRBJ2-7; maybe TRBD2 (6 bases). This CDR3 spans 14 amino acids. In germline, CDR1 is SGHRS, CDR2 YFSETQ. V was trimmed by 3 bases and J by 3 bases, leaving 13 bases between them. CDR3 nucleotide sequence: TGCGCCAGCAGCTGGAGTAGCGGAAACTACGAGCAGTACTTC. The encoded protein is CASSWSSGNYEQYF.

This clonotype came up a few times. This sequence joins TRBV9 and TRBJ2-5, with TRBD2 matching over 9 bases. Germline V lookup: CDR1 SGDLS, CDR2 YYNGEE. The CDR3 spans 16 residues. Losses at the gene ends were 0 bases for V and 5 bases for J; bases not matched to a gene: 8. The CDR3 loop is CASSVEAGGFAETQYF. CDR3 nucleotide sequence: TGTGCCAGCAGCGTAGAAGCGGGGGGTTTTGCGGAGACCCAGTACTTC.

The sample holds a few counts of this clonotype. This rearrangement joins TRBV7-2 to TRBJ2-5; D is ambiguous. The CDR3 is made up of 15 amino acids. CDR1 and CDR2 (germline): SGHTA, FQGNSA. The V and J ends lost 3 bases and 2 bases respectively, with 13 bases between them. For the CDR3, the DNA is TGTGCCAGCAGCTTGAATCTTGCTGCACAAGAGACCCAGTACTTC. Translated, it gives CASSLNLAAQETQYF.

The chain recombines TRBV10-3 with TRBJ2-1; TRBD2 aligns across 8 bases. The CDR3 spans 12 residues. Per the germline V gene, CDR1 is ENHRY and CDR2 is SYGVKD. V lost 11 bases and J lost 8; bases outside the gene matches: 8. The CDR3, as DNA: TGTGCCGTGAGCGGGAGTCGAGATGAGCAGTTCTTC. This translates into CAVSGSRDEQFF.